These T cell receptor beta chains were read from a single sample in a study of vaccination and CD4 T cells after COVID-19. MiXCR, applied by TCRdb to the PCR reads, yields one record per CDR3 protein. Counted here are about 20,000 distinct CDR3 sequences, around 30% occurring once; the ten biggest clones make up approximately 17%. No antigen has been identified for these receptors. Specimen: cultured CD4+ T cells from blood. These receptors came from a human donor with COVID-19. Each CDR3 is given with its conserved first and last residue. Fields, in order: V gene, J gene, D gene, clone size, CDR3 protein, CDR3 DNA. A D gene is named only where the DNA matches it firmly. A clone size is listed for some rows: how often the clone was seen (once, few, many), or a class if it is expanded.

v_call: TRBV12-3/TRBV12-4; j_call: TRBJ2-5; d_call: NA; clone_size: few; cdr3_aa: CASSPGPLGAGETQYF; cdr3_nt: TGTGCCAGCAGTCCGGGCCCCCTCGGGGCCGGGGAGACCCAGTACTTC
v_call: TRBV28; j_call: TRBJ1-3; d_call: TRBD1; clone_size: NA; cdr3_aa: CASSQFAGQGSGNTIYF; cdr3_nt: TGTGCCAGCAGTCAATTCGCTGGACAGGGGTCTGGAAACACCATATATTTT
v_call: TRBV4-2; j_call: TRBJ2-3; d_call: NA; clone_size: NA; cdr3_aa: CASSQDRSTDTQYF; cdr3_nt: TGTGCCAGCAGCCAAGACCGGTCGACAGATACGCAGTATTTT
v_call: TRBV5-4; j_call: TRBJ2-7; d_call: TRBD2; clone_size: NA; cdr3_aa: CASNPGGAYEQYF; cdr3_nt: TGTGCCAGCAACCCCGGGGGGGCTTACGAGCAGTACTTC
v_call: TRBV6-1; j_call: TRBJ1-2; d_call: NA; clone_size: NA; cdr3_aa: CASSPTANYGYTF; cdr3_nt: TGTGCCAGCAGTCCGACAGCTAACTATGGCTACACCTTC
v_call: TRBV11-2; j_call: TRBJ2-7; d_call: NA; clone_size: NA; cdr3_aa: CASSQIRRPYEQYF; cdr3_nt: TGTGCCAGCAGCCAGATACGGCGCCCCTACGAGCAGTACTTC
v_call: TRBV12-3/TRBV12-4; j_call: TRBJ1-2; d_call: NA; clone_size: NA; cdr3_aa: CASSTAVGYTF; cdr3_nt: TGTGCCAGCAGTACCGCCGTTGGCTACACCTTC
v_call: TRBV20-1; j_call: TRBJ2-1; d_call: TRBD2; clone_size: NA; cdr3_aa: CSASRGTSGGTNEQFF; cdr3_nt: TGCAGTGCTAGTAGGGGGACTAGCGGGGGGACTAATGAGCAGTTCTTC
v_call: TRBV12-3/TRBV12-4; j_call: TRBJ2-1; d_call: TRBD2; clone_size: NA; cdr3_aa: CASTHSSGTYNEQFF; cdr3_nt: TGTGCCAGCACTCACTCTAGCGGTACCTACAATGAGCAGTTCTTC
v_call: TRBV4-1; j_call: TRBJ2-7; d_call: NA; clone_size: NA; cdr3_aa: CASSQDPQVLYEQYF; cdr3_nt: TGCGCCAGCAGCCAAGATCCGCAGGTCCTCTACGAGCAGTACTTC
v_call: TRBV7-2; j_call: TRBJ1-1; d_call: NA; clone_size: NA; cdr3_aa: CASSSDRNTEAFF; cdr3_nt: TGTGCCAGCAGCTCCGACAGGAACACTGAAGCTTTCTTT
v_call: TRBV6-1; j_call: TRBJ2-2; d_call: TRBD1; clone_size: NA; cdr3_aa: CASRRLGTGDTGELFF; cdr3_nt: TGTGCCAGCAGGAGACTAGGGACAGGGGACACCGGGGAGCTGTTTTTT
v_call: TRBV7-3; j_call: TRBJ1-1; d_call: NA; clone_size: few; cdr3_aa: CASSLMPAMNTEAFF; cdr3_nt: TGTGCCAGCAGCTTAATGCCAGCGATGAACACTGAAGCTTTCTTT
v_call: TRBV18; j_call: TRBJ1-1; d_call: TRBD1; clone_size: medium-sized; cdr3_aa: CASSPPPGGNTEAFF; cdr3_nt: TGTGCCAGCTCACCACCCCCAGGGGGAAACACTGAAGCTTTCTTT
v_call: TRBV11-2; j_call: TRBJ1-1; d_call: NA; clone_size: few; cdr3_aa: CASSINGLLGTEAFF; cdr3_nt: TGTGCCAGCAGCATTAACGGACTGCTGGGGACTGAAGCTTTCTTT
v_call: TRBV2; j_call: TRBJ2-7; d_call: TRBD2; clone_size: NA; cdr3_aa: CASTGERGASYEQYF; cdr3_nt: TGTGCCAGCACCGGTGAGCGGGGGGCCTCCTACGAGCAGTACTTC
v_call: TRBV7-2; j_call: TRBJ1-3; d_call: NA; clone_size: few; cdr3_aa: CASSAWEDTIYF; cdr3_nt: TGTGCCAGCAGCGCATGGGAGGACACCATATATTTT
v_call: TRBV7-9; j_call: TRBJ1-4; d_call: NA; clone_size: NA; cdr3_aa: CASSGQKLFF; cdr3_nt: TGTGCCAGCAGCGGGCAAAAACTGTTTTTT
v_call: TRBV19; j_call: TRBJ1-5; d_call: TRBD1; clone_size: few; cdr3_aa: CASSIPGQGSGQPQHF; cdr3_nt: TGTGCCAGTAGTATACCGGGACAGGGGTCGGGTCAGCCCCAGCATTTT
v_call: TRBV5-4; j_call: TRBJ2-2; d_call: NA; clone_size: NA; cdr3_aa: CASSHRLAPPNTGELFF; cdr3_nt: TGTGCCAGCAGCCACCGCCTAGCGCCTCCGAACACCGGGGAGCTGTTTTTT
v_call: TRBV21-1; j_call: TRBJ1-2; d_call: NA; clone_size: medium-sized; cdr3_aa: CARVPGQGCHGYTF; cdr3_nt: TGTGCCAGGGTCCCGGGACAGGGGTGCCATGGCTACACCTTC
v_call: TRBV6-4; j_call: TRBJ1-1; d_call: NA; clone_size: NA; cdr3_aa: CASSAFMNTEAFF; cdr3_nt: TGTGCCAGCAGCGCCTTCATGAACACTGAAGCTTTCTTT
v_call: TRBV14; j_call: TRBJ1-3; d_call: NA; clone_size: NA; cdr3_aa: CASSRFDLSTIYF; cdr3_nt: TGTGCCAGCAGCCGTTTCGACCTCTCCACCATATATTTT
v_call: TRBV20-1; j_call: TRBJ2-7; d_call: NA; clone_size: once; cdr3_aa: CSAPPRPISSSYEQYF; cdr3_nt: TGCAGTGCCCCCCCCAGGCCGATATCAAGCTCCTACGAGCAGTACTTC
v_call: TRBV10-2; j_call: TRBJ1-3; d_call: NA; clone_size: NA; cdr3_aa: CASSEDNSGNTIYF; cdr3_nt: TGCGCCAGCAGTGAGGACAACTCTGGAAACACCATATATTTT
v_call: TRBV27; j_call: TRBJ2-1; d_call: TRBD2; clone_size: NA; cdr3_aa: CASSGSGGARGEQFF; cdr3_nt: TGTGCCAGCAGTGGGAGCGGGGGCGCAAGGGGTGAGCAGTTCTTC
v_call: TRBV6-1; j_call: TRBJ2-1; d_call: TRBD2; clone_size: few; cdr3_aa: CASRVAGVPEQFF; cdr3_nt: TGTGCCAGCAGAGTAGCGGGGGTCCCTGAGCAGTTCTTC
v_call: TRBV6-2/TRBV6-3; j_call: TRBJ2-3; d_call: NA; clone_size: few; cdr3_aa: CASTHWGGGDTDTQYF; cdr3_nt: TGTGCCAGCACGCACTGGGGCGGGGGCGATACAGATACGCAGTATTTT
v_call: TRBV2; j_call: TRBJ2-5; d_call: NA; clone_size: NA; cdr3_aa: CASSDRETQYF; cdr3_nt: TGTGCCAGCAGTGACAGAGAGACCCAGTACTTC
v_call: TRBV19; j_call: TRBJ2-3; d_call: TRBD2; clone_size: NA; cdr3_aa: CASSTTSAHTDTQYF; cdr3_nt: TGTGCCAGTAGTACAACTAGCGCCCACACAGATACGCAGTATTTT
v_call: TRBV7-6; j_call: TRBJ2-2; d_call: NA; clone_size: NA; cdr3_aa: CASSLGGNTGELFF; cdr3_nt: TGTGCCAGCAGCTTAGGGGGAAACACCGGGGAGCTGTTTTTT
v_call: TRBV7-9; j_call: TRBJ2-3; d_call: NA; clone_size: NA; cdr3_aa: CASSLSGGQRADTQYF; cdr3_nt: TGTGCCAGCAGCTTATCCGGGGGGCAGCGGGCAGATACGCAGTATTTT
v_call: TRBV6-1; j_call: TRBJ2-7; d_call: NA; clone_size: NA; cdr3_aa: CASRGTVEQYF; cdr3_nt: TGTGCCAGCAGGGGAACGGTCGAGCAGTACTTC
v_call: TRBV19; j_call: TRBJ2-1; d_call: TRBD1; clone_size: NA; cdr3_aa: CARLRQGYNEQFF; cdr3_nt: TGTGCCAGACTTCGACAGGGTTACAATGAGCAGTTCTTC
v_call: TRBV19; j_call: TRBJ1-2; d_call: NA; clone_size: NA; cdr3_aa: CASSRRETNYGYTF; cdr3_nt: TGTGCCAGTAGTCGGAGGGAAACTAACTATGGCTACACCTTC
v_call: TRBV10-3; j_call: TRBJ2-5; d_call: TRBD2; clone_size: NA; cdr3_aa: CAISGTSGGLETQYF; cdr3_nt: TGTGCCATCAGTGGTACTAGCGGGGGATTGGAGACCCAGTACTTC
v_call: TRBV7-6; j_call: TRBJ2-3; d_call: NA; clone_size: few; cdr3_aa: CASSEAGDTQYF; cdr3_nt: TGTGCCAGCAGCGAAGCAGGGGATACGCAGTATTTT
v_call: TRBV24-1; j_call: TRBJ2-2; d_call: NA; clone_size: medium-sized; cdr3_aa: CATSDLGSGREKELFF; cdr3_nt: TGTGCCACCAGTGATTTGGGATCGGGAAGGGAGAAGGAGCTGTTTTTT
v_call: TRBV2; j_call: TRBJ2-3; d_call: NA; clone_size: few; cdr3_aa: CASRQQTSTDTQYF; cdr3_nt: TGTGCCAGCAGGCAGCAAACTAGCACAGATACGCAGTATTTT
v_call: TRBV2; j_call: TRBJ1-6; d_call: NA; clone_size: NA; cdr3_aa: CASSLRDGSSPLHF; cdr3_nt: TGTGCCAGCAGTCTGCGGGACGGGAGTTCACCCCTCCACTTT
v_call: TRBV7-3; j_call: TRBJ2-3; d_call: NA; clone_size: few; cdr3_aa: CASSPVVGTDTQYF; cdr3_nt: TGTGCCAGCAGCCCCGTAGTGGGCACAGATACGCAGTATTTT
v_call: TRBV27; j_call: TRBJ2-5; d_call: TRBD2; clone_size: medium-sized; cdr3_aa: CARYTPGLANETQYF; cdr3_nt: TGTGCCAGGTACACCCCGGGACTAGCGAATGAGACCCAGTACTTC
v_call: TRBV11-3; j_call: TRBJ1-5; d_call: NA; clone_size: NA; cdr3_aa: CASSPDRLNQPQHF; cdr3_nt: TGTGCCAGCAGTCCTGACAGGCTCAATCAGCCCCAGCATTTT
v_call: TRBV20-1; j_call: TRBJ2-7; d_call: NA; clone_size: few; cdr3_aa: CSASPQGYPSEQYF; cdr3_nt: TGCAGTGCTAGCCCACAGGGTTATCCTAGCGAGCAGTACTTC
v_call: TRBV7-3; j_call: TRBJ1-1; d_call: TRBD1; clone_size: NA; cdr3_aa: CASSLQAGGLSTEAFF; cdr3_nt: TGTGCCAGCAGCTTACAGGCAGGGGGGCTGAGCACTGAAGCTTTCTTT